This T cell receptor (beta chain) is drawn from a study of shared T cell receptors in the human thymus. This clone was seen once. Profiled with immunoSEQ multiplex PCR; TCRdb holds only in-frame clones, not every one. The sample yields hundreds of thousands of clones, around 87% seen once. The same sample was also used in a study of human thymus T cells. Per that study: Thymus tissue for the work was resected from patients undergoing corrective heart surgery. The authors found apparently biased V and J gene usage in thymic and blood repertoires. The related literature has documented a marked overlap of thymic repertoires among unrelated individuals.

The source material was thymocytes. The TCR was taken from a boy younger than two with a congenital heart defect.

CDR3 loop: CASIGLAGVADTQYF. The CDR3 DNA reads as TGTGCCAGTATCGGACTAGCGGGAGTTGCGGATACGCAGTATTTT. The chain couples TRBV19 to TRBJ2-3, with 13 bases fitting TRBD2. Germline lookup yields CDR1 LNHDA and CDR2 SQIVND (reference sequence). The CDR3 runs 15 residues. The V and J ends lost 7 bases and 6 bases, in that order; junction bases with no gene match: 7.